The entry that follows covers one T cell receptor (beta chain) sequence. This record belongs to a study of cytomegalovirus exposure and HLA in healthy donors. The wider study: An earlier analysis identified 117 million unique TCR beta sequences in 150 million to 200 million T cells.

The PCR had 60 Vbeta and 13 Jbeta primers. Sequencing used immunoSEQ multiplex PCR; TCRdb keeps in-frame clones, though not all of them. The sample includes some 130,000 clones, around four fifths seen only once; the top ten take about 1.5%. These donors, healthy bone marrow donors, were studied. The specimen sequenced was PBMCs. The clonotype comes from a man aged 40-49 years in good health and CMV-seronegative.

In DNA, the CDR3 is TGTGCCAGCAGGGAGCGGGAGGGCATAGATACGCAGTATTTT. Amino acids: CASREREGIDTQYF. The chain recombines TRBV27 with TRBJ2-3; 10 nucleotides agree with TRBD2. CDR3 length: 14 residues. Trimming at V came to 6 bases and at J to 5 bases, leaving 5 bases not matched to a gene. The germline gives CDR1 MNHEY, CDR2 SMNVEV (reference sequence).